Described below is a single T cell receptor beta chain sequence and its context. Its antigen remains unknown. Germline V gives CDR1 MNHNY, CDR2 SVGAGI (reference sequence). Trimming cost V 0 bases and J 4 bases, with 12 bases left between them. The CDR3 consists of 15 residues. This table comes from immunoSEQ multiplex PCR, and its TCRdb copy is limited to in-frame clones, with some not included. The table has 25,000 to 30,000 clones, roughly 84% seen once. The sample originates from a study of regulatory dendritic cells for organ transplantation. Study findings and constraints: Between individuals, the alloreactive memory CD8+ T cell pool differed considerably. Memory CD8+ clonal expansion seemed more limited with regulatory than mature dendritic cells.

This sequence joins TRBV6-6 and TRBJ1-2; D is possibly TRBD1 (5 bases). This clonotype was sampled from a human donor in good health. Material for sequencing was naive CD8+ T cells from blood. Subset of the sample: CD45RA+ naive T cells. The CDR3 DNA reads TGTGCCAGCAGTTACTCTGGAGGGGTCGGCTATGGCTACACCTTC. Its translation: CASSYSGGVGYGYTF.